This TCR beta chain came from a study of T cells in Graves' hyperthyroidism and ophthalmopathy. General study points: In the blood, most expanded thyroid clonotypes above 0.001 appeared as well.

The TCR beta CDR3 regions underwent amplification using RNA transcripts as the source. RT-PCR in the first round (using the HTBI primer set) targeted the TCR CDR3. One entry per CDR3 protein, called by TCRdb with MiXCR from the multiplex PCR reads. The sample lists approximately 410,000 distinct CDR3 sequences; roughly 14% were seen once. The CDR3 consists of 11 residues. Germline V lookup: CDR1 MNHNS, CDR2 SASEGT. Between the trimmed V and J ends, which lost 6 bases and 4 bases, there was a span of 6 bases. Patients with ophthalmopathy all had a Clinical Activity Score of at least 3, a NOSPECS grade of at least 4 and duration under 3 months. Diagnosis rested on symptoms, serum thyroxine and TRAb, thyroid ultrasound, and orbital computed tomography. PBMCs were sourced from more than 9 ml fresh peripheral blood. Ten or more counts support this clonotype. Its cognate antigen is unknown.

The chain carries TRBV6-1 and TRBJ1-2; unclear D gene. The receptor was derived from a man younger than 35 with Graves' ophthalmopathy. The material sequenced was blood. The CDR3 region has the DNA TGTGCCAGCAGAAACGGCTATGGCTACACCTTC. Translation: CASRNGYGYTF.